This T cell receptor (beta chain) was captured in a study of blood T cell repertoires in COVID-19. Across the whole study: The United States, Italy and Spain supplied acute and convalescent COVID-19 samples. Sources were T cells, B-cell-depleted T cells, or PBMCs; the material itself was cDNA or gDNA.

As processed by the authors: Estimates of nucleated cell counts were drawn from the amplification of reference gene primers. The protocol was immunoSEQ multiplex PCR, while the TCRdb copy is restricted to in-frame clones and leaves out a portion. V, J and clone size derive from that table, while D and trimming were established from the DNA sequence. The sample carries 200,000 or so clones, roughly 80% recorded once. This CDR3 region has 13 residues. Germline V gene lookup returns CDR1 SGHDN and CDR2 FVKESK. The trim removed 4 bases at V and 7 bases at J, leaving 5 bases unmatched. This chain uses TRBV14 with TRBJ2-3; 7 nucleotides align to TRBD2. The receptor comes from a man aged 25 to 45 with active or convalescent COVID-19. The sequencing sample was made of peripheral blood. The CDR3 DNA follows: TGTGCCAGCAGCCCTCCGGGACTACATACGCAGTATTTT. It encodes CASSPPGLHTQYF.